This paragraph covers one T cell receptor beta chain sequence. There is no known antigen for this receptor. It has no much larger one-base neighbor in the sample; base qualities were not kept. TRB repertoires were amplified from roughly 250-500 ng of genomic DNA extracted from blood. The sample comes from a study of T and B cells in COVID-19 patients (dated by TCRdb to 2020 to 2022). The study in broad terms: Using TRB and IGH repertoire sequencing of peripheral blood, the study characterized adaptive immunity in COVID-19 patients who had active infection or had recovered. A recovered cohort comprised more than 15 patients contributing roughly 21 samples, mostly after mild to moderate COVID-19 managed as outpatients. A median age of roughly 35 years was recorded in the recovered cohort versus approximately 70 years in the active-infection cohort. Critical illness requiring mechanical ventilation or ECMO was present in about 65% of the roughly 20 patients in the active-infection cohort. In the active-infection cohort, about 90% of the 20 patients had comorbidities linked to unfavorable COVID-19 outcome. The TCR and BCR sequence repository comprised more than 30 patients and about 71 time points, with over 7 million TCR sequences analysed. Two patients were included in both the recovered and active cohorts because samples were available from active disease and after recovery. For the repertoire analyses, the comparison was an age-matched reference group of approximately 39 healthy donors who were negative for COVID-19 antibodies. Up to about 10 follow-up blood samples were collected per patient, with some samples spanning different disease stages in the same individual. Results and caveats for the whole study, not just this receptor: Specific T cell subsets (CD4+/Treg/CD8+) and sorted SARS-CoV-2-responsive or tetramer+ T cells had not yet been sequenced, with those experiments still ongoing. In active COVID-19, TRB repertoires were highly clonal, while at recovery, diversity and richness increased above the levels seen in healthy donors. The reported TCR clusters were said to need prospective validation before any clinical use. A total of 2,331 exclusive TCR clusters, including some 31 low-pGen clusters, were found in the recovered cohort. The cohort was judged too small for assessing how HLA contributes to COVID-19 susceptibility or severity. Strongly skewed TRBV/TRBJ gene usage was reported in patients with COVID-19. Few blood samples were available from mildly ill patients while symptoms were present, and early samples from severe cases were likewise scarce.

Sequencing was carried out with an Illumina MiSeq. Multiplex PCR with BIOMED2 TRB-A/B primer pools was used to amplify TRB rearrangements. Two consecutive PCRs added Illumina-compatible adapters and 7-nucleotide sample barcodes to the amplicons. Phusion HS II polymerase was used for all library PCRs. The amplicons were purified from gel with the NucleoSpin Gel and PCR Clean-up kit, measured on Qubit, and then pooled at 4 nM. Before Illumina next-generation sequencing, the quality of the amplicon pool was assessed on an Agilent 2100 Bioanalyzer. The original pipeline was this. Annotation of TRB rearrangements was performed with MiXCR 3.0.8 using the default MiXCR reference library. Non-productive reads and sequences with fewer than 2 reads were removed, and every unique CDR3 nucleotide sequence was treated as one clone. R 3.5.1 was used to calculate clonality, diversity, richness and V-J gene usage. GLIPH2 was used to cluster TCRs based on CDR3 similarity, and OLGA was used to calculate the generation probabilities. GLIPH2 clusters were kept only when the clusters contained at least four unique TCR clonotypes present in at least three individuals. The raw public data were reprocessed by TCRdb itself: fastp quality trimming at Q25, MiXCR clonotype calling, in-frame beta chains only. Each CDR3 protein appears once, grouped with its most common genes and DNA. TCRdb's processing, not the authors' own work, is the source of the V and J calls. The sample data list 4,800 or so distinct CDR3 sequences, and 27% of these were observed just once. Under 6.5% of the sample is held by the ten biggest clonotypes.

Reading from cysteine to phenylalanine, the CDR3 counts 15 amino acids. Only CDR3 DNA is held: 45 bases, read in frame from base 1. Unmatched junction bases come to 9, with V trimmed by 6 bases and J by 2 bases. The CDR1 and CDR2 encoded by the germline V gene (reference sequence) are LNHDA and SQIVND. The TCR originated in a human donor with active COVID-19. Rearrangement joined TRBV19 to TRBJ2-5, with 7 bases in between that match TRBD2. Sequences were obtained from blood. This receptor carries the CDR3 CASRRTSGAQETQYF. The DNA is as follows: TGTGCCAGTAGGAGGACCAGCGGGGCACAAGAGACCCAGTACTTC.